The rows below give T cell receptor beta chains drawn from one sample of a study of T cells in Graves' hyperthyroidism and ophthalmopathy. Each CDR3 protein is one row after TCRdb ran MiXCR on the multiplex PCR reads. Of 250,000 to 400,000 distinct CDR3 sequences detected, around 13% appear once; the ten largest clones hold almost 35%. Sequenced input: blood. The receptors come from a woman aged 40 to 50 with Graves' ophthalmopathy. CDR3s include the opening cysteine and the closing phenylalanine or tryptophan. The D gene is left open where the match is weak. Size values are once, few and many counts, or a class for expanded clones, and some rows have none.

V: TRBV5-1
length: 15
size: many
D: NA
J: TRBJ1-2
DNA: TGCGCCAGCAGCTTAGGACAACAAGCTAACTATGGCTACACCTTC
CDR3: CASSLGQQANYGYTF

V: TRBV7-9
length: 18
size: many
D: NA
J: TRBJ1-1
DNA: TGTGCCAGCAGGTCCGGGATCCACGGAAGGTTTGAGGATACTGAAGCTTTCTTT
CDR3: CASRSGIHGRFEDTEAFF

V: TRBV11-3
length: 15
size: few
D: TRBD1
J: TRBJ2-7
DNA: TGTGCCAGCAGCTCTCCTGAGGACAGGGGGCTCGAGCAGTACTTC
CDR3: CASSSPEDRGLEQYF

V: TRBV20-1
length: 15
size: NA
D: NA
J: TRBJ2-7
DNA: TGCAGTGCTAGAGATAGTTTCCACAGCTCCTACGAGCAGTACTTC
CDR3: CSARDSFHSSYEQYF

V: TRBV18
length: 12
size: few
D: TRBD1
J: TRBJ2-7
DNA: TGTGCCAGCTCACCACCAGGGACAGGGCAGTACTTC
CDR3: CASSPPGTGQYF

V: TRBV20-1
length: 14
size: NA
D: TRBD1
J: TRBJ2-1
DNA: TGCAGTGCTAGAGACGGGGACAGGGTCAATGAGCAGTTCTTC
CDR3: CSARDGDRVNEQFF

V: TRBV7-2
length: 13
size: NA
D: NA
J: TRBJ2-7
DNA: TGTGCCAGCAGTCGGACTTACTCCTACGAGCAGTACTTC
CDR3: CASSRTYSYEQYF

V: TRBV28
length: 13
size: many
D: NA
J: TRBJ2-7
DNA: TGTGCCATCGCTGACACTAGCTCCTACGAGCAGTACTTC
CDR3: CAIADTSSYEQYF

V: TRBV2
length: 14
size: many
D: NA
J: TRBJ1-2
DNA: TGTGCCAGCAGTGAGAGAACAGGGCCCTATGGCTACACCTTC
CDR3: CASSERTGPYGYTF

V: TRBV29-1
length: 12
size: few
D: NA
J: TRBJ1-3
DNA: TGCAGCGGGGGGACGGCTGGAAACACCATATATTTT
CDR3: CSGGTAGNTIYF

V: TRBV12-3/TRBV12-4
length: 17
size: NA
D: NA
J: TRBJ2-6
DNA: TGTGCCAGCAGTCGACAGGGCCCCGGGGGGGGGGGCAACGTCCTGACTTTC
CDR3: CASSRQGPGGGGNVLTF

V: TRBV24-1
length: 14
size: NA
D: NA
J: TRBJ2-3
DNA: TGTGCCGCCAGTGATCTCTCGGCGGCCGATACGCAGTATTTT
CDR3: CAASDLSAADTQYF

V: TRBV7-8
length: 15
size: many
D: NA
J: TRBJ2-7
DNA: TGTGCCAGCAGCTCCCGGACGGATTTCCGGGGGGAGCAGTACTTC
CDR3: CASSSRTDFRGEQYF

V: TRBV5-1
length: 15
size: many
D: NA
J: TRBJ2-7
DNA: TGCGCCAGCAGAAGTTTGCCGGGAGAGATATACGAGCAGTACTTC
CDR3: CASRSLPGEIYEQYF

V: TRBV7-2
length: 15
size: many
D: NA
J: TRBJ1-5
DNA: TGTGCCAGCAGCTCCCAATCGGCAAGCAATCAGCCCCAGCATTTT
CDR3: CASSSQSASNQPQHF

V: TRBV11-2
length: 13
size: many
D: NA
J: TRBJ2-2
DNA: TGTGCCAGCAGCTTATTAGACACCGGGGAGCTGTTTTTT
CDR3: CASSLLDTGELFF

V: TRBV6-5
length: 16
size: NA
D: NA
J: TRBJ2-6
DNA: TGTGCCAGCAGTTACTCGAGTTCATCTGGGGCCAACGTCCTGACTTTC
CDR3: CASSYSSSSGANVLTF

V: TRBV5-1
length: 13
size: few
D: NA
J: TRBJ2-5
DNA: TGCGCCAGCAGCTTGGCCGTCTCGCCTAACCAGTACTTC
CDR3: CASSLAVSPNQYF

V: TRBV6-2/TRBV6-3
length: 14
size: few
D: NA
J: TRBJ1-1
DNA: TGTGCCAGCAGCTACGGGGACGGACCCTCTGAAGCTTTCTTT
CDR3: CASSYGDGPSEAFF

V: TRBV7-9
length: 15
size: NA
D: NA
J: TRBJ2-7
DNA: TGTGCCAGCAGCATTACCGCCGGGACCCACTACGAGCAGTACTTC
CDR3: CASSITAGTHYEQYF

V: TRBV12-3/TRBV12-4
length: 13
size: many
D: NA
J: TRBJ1-4
DNA: TGTGCCAGCAGCCTGGGGACTTTCGAAAACCTGTTTTTT
CDR3: CASSLGTFENLFF

V: TRBV20-1
length: 18
size: NA
D: TRBD1
J: TRBJ2-6
DNA: TGCAGTGCTAGAGCCCTACAGGGGATGGGGGCTGGGGCCAACGTCCTGACTTTC
CDR3: CSARALQGMGAGANVLTF

V: TRBV18
length: 15
size: NA
D: NA
J: TRBJ2-1
DNA: TGTGCCAGCTCACTCACGACTAGGGGGTTAGATGAGCAGTTCTTC
CDR3: CASSLTTRGLDEQFF

V: TRBV28
length: 15
size: many
D: NA
J: TRBJ2-1
DNA: TGTGCCAGCAGTTTACAGGGGGGGACTCGTAATGAGCAGTTCTTC
CDR3: CASSLQGGTRNEQFF

V: TRBV30
length: 14
size: NA
D: NA
J: TRBJ1-5
DNA: TGTGCCTGGAGTCTTGCAGCCTTCAATCAGCCCCAGCATTTT
CDR3: CAWSLAAFNQPQHF

V: TRBV5-6
length: 15
size: many
D: TRBD1
J: TRBJ2-1
DNA: TGTGCCAGCAGCTTTGACAGGGAGACCTACAATGAGCAGTTCTTC
CDR3: CASSFDRETYNEQFF

V: TRBV14
length: 14
size: NA
D: NA
J: TRBJ2-3
DNA: TGTGCCAGCAGCCAACGGATCACGGCGGATACGCAGTATTTT
CDR3: CASSQRITADTQYF

V: TRBV27
length: 14
size: many
D: NA
J: TRBJ1-1
DNA: TGTGCCAGTCGAGCGCAGGGCGCATTCTCACAGGCTTTCTTT
CDR3: CASRAQGAFSQAFF

V: TRBV9
length: 17
size: few
D: TRBD1
J: TRBJ1-2
DNA: TGTGCCAGCAGCGGGGACAGGGTATTGGGGCCTAACTATGGCTACACCTTC
CDR3: CASSGDRVLGPNYGYTF

V: TRBV20-1
length: 14
size: few
D: TRBD2
J: TRBJ2-7
DNA: TGCAGTGCCACCACCCCGACTAGCGGATACGAGCAGTACTTC
CDR3: CSATTPTSGYEQYF

V: TRBV9
length: 12
size: many
D: NA
J: TRBJ2-1
DNA: TGTGCCAGCAGCGTTGACGTCGGGGAGCAGTTCTTC
CDR3: CASSVDVGEQFF

V: TRBV25-1
length: 14
size: many
D: TRBD1
J: TRBJ1-5
DNA: TGTGCCAGCAGTGGACAGGGGTACAATCAGCCCCAGCATTTT
CDR3: CASSGQGYNQPQHF

V: TRBV9
length: 14
size: NA
D: NA
J: TRBJ2-1
DNA: TGTGCCAGCAGCGTGTCCGGGACATCCGATGAGCAGTTCTTC
CDR3: CASSVSGTSDEQFF

V: TRBV5-1
length: 16
size: few
D: NA
J: TRBJ2-2
DNA: TGCGCCAGCAGTCCGAGGCGGCAACTGAACACCGGGGAGCTGTTTTTT
CDR3: CASSPRRQLNTGELFF

V: TRBV24-1
length: 12
size: many
D: NA
J: TRBJ1-1
DNA: TGTGCCACCAGTGTCCCAAGTGGTGAAGCTTTCTTT
CDR3: CATSVPSGEAFF

V: TRBV20-1
length: 13
size: few
D: TRBD1
J: TRBJ1-2
DNA: TGCAGTGCTAGATACGACAGGGGGGGTGGCTACACCTTC
CDR3: CSARYDRGGGYTF

V: TRBV11-3
length: 13
size: many
D: NA
J: TRBJ2-7
DNA: TGTGCCAGCAGCTTAGTCTCGGGCCACGAGCAGTACTTC
CDR3: CASSLVSGHEQYF

V: TRBV9
length: 16
size: many
D: TRBD1
J: TRBJ2-1
DNA: TGTGCCAGCAGCGCCACCGGGACAGGGGGCATAAATGAGCAGTTCTTC
CDR3: CASSATGTGGINEQFF

V: TRBV11-2
length: 17
size: many
D: TRBD1
J: TRBJ1-2
DNA: TGTGCCAGCAGCCATATCACCGGGACAGGGGAAAGAGATGGCTACACCTTC
CDR3: CASSHITGTGERDGYTF

V: TRBV7-2
length: 13
size: many
D: NA
J: TRBJ1-2
DNA: TGTGCCAGCAGCCAAGGGGGGGCGCGGGGCTACACCTTC
CDR3: CASSQGGARGYTF

V: TRBV7-8
length: 16
size: many
D: NA
J: TRBJ1-2
DNA: TGTGCCAGCAGCATCCCGACAGGTCCTGGACTATCTGGCTACACCTTC
CDR3: CASSIPTGPGLSGYTF

V: TRBV20-1
length: 15
size: few
D: TRBD2
J: TRBJ2-7
DNA: TGCAGTGCTAGTTCGGGACTAGCGGGATCCTACGAGCAGTACTTC
CDR3: CSASSGLAGSYEQYF

V: TRBV12-3/TRBV12-4
length: 13
size: many
D: NA
J: TRBJ2-2
DNA: TGTGCCAGCAGTTTATTGAACACCGGGGAGCTGTTTTTT
CDR3: CASSLLNTGELFF

V: TRBV29-1
length: 14
size: many
D: NA
J: TRBJ2-5
DNA: TGCAGCGACCTAGCTCCGGGGACGGGGGAGACCCAGTACTTC
CDR3: CSDLAPGTGETQYF

V: TRBV13
length: 14
size: few
D: NA
J: TRBJ1-2
DNA: TGTGCCAGCAGCCGCCTTGCCACGGGGGGGGCCGGTACCTTC
CDR3: CASSRLATGGAGTF

V: TRBV19
length: 15
size: few
D: NA
J: TRBJ1-5
DNA: TGTGCCAGTAGTATAGGCAGGGGTGGCAATCAGCCCCAGCATTTT
CDR3: CASSIGRGGNQPQHF

V: TRBV7-2
length: 12
size: many
D: NA
J: TRBJ2-3
DNA: TGTGCCGTCGGGGGCCGGACAGATACGCAGTATTTT
CDR3: CAVGGRTDTQYF

V: TRBV11-2
length: 16
size: many
D: TRBD2
J: TRBJ2-2
DNA: TGTGCCAGCAGCCCTTGGACTAGCCCGAACACCGGGGAGCTGTTTTTT
CDR3: CASSPWTSPNTGELFF

V: TRBV2
length: 12
size: many
D: TRBD1
J: TRBJ2-7
DNA: TGTGCCAGCAGAGGGACAGGGACCGAGCAGTACTTC
CDR3: CASRGTGTEQYF

V: TRBV28
length: 14
size: NA
D: NA
J: TRBJ2-2
DNA: TGTGCCAGCAGTTTCCCAAGAAACACCGGGGAGCTGTTTTTT
CDR3: CASSFPRNTGELFF

V: TRBV7-9
length: 14
size: few
D: NA
J: TRBJ1-2
DNA: TGTGCCAGCAGCTCTTCGATCCCGGATGGGGGCTACACCTTC
CDR3: CASSSSIPDGGYTF

V: TRBV2
length: 14
size: many
D: TRBD1
J: TRBJ1-2
DNA: TGTGCCAGCCGGGACAGGGAGCGATCAAATGGCTACACCTTC
CDR3: CASRDRERSNGYTF

V: TRBV20-1
length: 13
size: NA
D: NA
J: TRBJ2-5
DNA: TGCAGTGCTAGAGTAACTATTGGGGAGACCCAGTACTTC
CDR3: CSARVTIGETQYF

V: TRBV20-1
length: 14
size: NA
D: TRBD1
J: TRBJ2-7
DNA: TGCAGTCCAAAGGGGACAGGGGCTTCCTACGAGCAGTACTTC
CDR3: CSPKGTGASYEQYF

V: TRBV6-1
length: 12
size: NA
D: NA
J: TRBJ2-7
DNA: TGTGCCAGCCCCTTAAGGGCGGACGAGCAGTACTTC
CDR3: CASPLRADEQYF

V: TRBV3-1
length: 16
size: few
D: NA
J: TRBJ1-6
DNA: TGTGCCAGCAGCCAAGAGCGAGGGGCTGGCAATTCACCCCTCCACTTT
CDR3: CASSQERGAGNSPLHF

V: TRBV28
length: 15
size: many
D: TRBD2
J: TRBJ2-1
DNA: TGTGCCAGCAGTTTATTCGGGAGGGATTACAATGAGCAGTTCTTC
CDR3: CASSLFGRDYNEQFF